The 9 T cell receptor beta chains reported below all come from one sample, sequenced in a study of T cells in Graves' hyperthyroidism and ophthalmopathy. The investigators amplified TCR beta CDR3 regions from RNA transcripts. The HTBI primer set drove a first-round RT-PCR of the TCR CDR3. TCRdb re-called the multiplex PCR reads with MiXCR, one entry per CDR3 protein. The sample holds approximately 400,000 distinct CDR3 sequences, approximately 13% seen once. Sequenced sample: blood. These receptors were obtained from a woman aged 55-70 years with Graves' hyperthyroidism.

Details on this clonotype: The junction shows a germline mismatch at one end, possibly a read error. The V gene is TRBV10-1, the J gene TRBJ2-2, with 7 bases matching TRBD1. This CDR3 comprises 15 residues. The germline V gene has CDR1 WNHNN and CDR2 SYGVQD (reference sequence). The CDR3 is CTSSPGTANTGELFF. The CDR3 DNA reads TGCACCAGCAGCCCCGGGACAGCAAACACCGGGGAGCTGTTTTTT.

For this clonotype: A read error is possible here, since a much larger clone lies one base away. V and J are TRBV27 and TRBJ2-2, with D perhaps matching TRBD2 (5 bases). Germline CDR1 MNHEY, CDR2 SMNVEV (reference sequence). This CDR3 contains 14 residues. This chain's CDR3 is CASSLSLAAGELSF. In DNA form, the CDR3 reads TGTGCCAGCAGTTTATCTTTGGCGGCCGGGGAGCTGTCTTTT.

This clonotype was recorded many times. This chain uses TRBV2 with TRBJ2-7, with 7 bases lining up with TRBD2. CDR3 size: 14 residues. Per germline, CDR1 SNHLY and CDR2 FYNNEI. Losses at the gene ends were 6 bases for V and 1 base for J; bases not matched to a gene: 6. CDR3 sequence: CASSDQRGSYEQYF. The DNA of the CDR3 is TGTGCCAGCAGCGACCAGCGGGGTTCCTACGAGCAGTACTTC.

This clonotype occurred many times. V and J are TRBV12-3 or TRBV12-4 and TRBJ2-1; D may correspond to TRBD1 or TRBD2 (5 bases each). Trimming left V 6 bases short and J 4 bases short, with 19 bases between. The CDR3 runs 16 residues. The DNA for the CDR3 is TGTGCCAGCAGGGGACCGACGCCCATGAATTACAATGAGCAGTTCTTC. It encodes CASRGPTPMNYNEQFF.

A few counts support this clonotype. The V and J genes are TRBV20-1 and TRBJ2-5; TRBD2 might be the D (6 bases). Trimming stripped 6 bases from V and 2 bases from J, with 13 bases between. The CDR3 runs to 13 residues. In germline, CDR1 is DFQATT, CDR2 SNEGSKA (reference sequence). CDR3 coding DNA: TGCAGTGCGTACCGGGACTTTCAAGAGACCCAGTACTTC. Protein product: CSAYRDFQETQYF.

This clonotype came up a few times. V is TRBV7-9 and J is TRBJ1-1; D gene ambiguous. CDR3 size: 11 residues. V was shortened by 3 bases and J by 7 bases, with 6 bases between the two germline ends. The germline V gene encodes CDR1 SEHNR and CDR2 FQNEAQ (reference sequence). The CDR3 reads CASSLVIEAFF. In nucleotides, the CDR3 is TGTGCCAGCAGCTTGGTGATTGAAGCTTTCTTT.

This clonotype was detected many times. The V call is TRBV30, the J call TRBJ2-3; 8 nucleotides line up with TRBD2. The CDR3 length is 13 residues. In germline, CDR1 is GTSNPN, CDR2 SVGIG (reference sequence). The trim removed 8 bases at V and 0 bases at J, leaving 4 bases unmatched. In DNA form, the CDR3 reads TGTGCCAGCGCTAGCGGGAGCACAGATACGCAGTATTTT. It translates to CASASGSTDTQYF.

This clonotype appeared many times. The chain combines TRBV7-3 with TRBJ1-2; D gene uncertain. Trimming stripped 5 bases from V and 8 bases from J, with 15 bases between. Germline loops: CDR1 SGHTA, CDR2 FQGTGA. The CDR3 length is 13 residues. CDR3 nucleotides: TGTGCCAGCAGCCCCTTGGAGGGCCGGGGCTACACCTTC. It codes for CASSPLEGRGYTF.

This clonotype was recorded at least ten times. The V gene is TRBV11-3, the J gene TRBJ2-5; a possible D gene is TRBD1 (5 bases). Germline V gives CDR1 SGHNT, CDR2 YENEEA. This CDR3 contains 15 residues. With 1 base removed from V and 3 bases from J, the gap between germline ends came to 12 bases. The CDR3 nucleotides are TGTGCCAGCAGCTTAGCTCAGACAGCCGAAGAGACCCAGTACTTC. Amino acid sequence: CASSLAQTAEETQYF.